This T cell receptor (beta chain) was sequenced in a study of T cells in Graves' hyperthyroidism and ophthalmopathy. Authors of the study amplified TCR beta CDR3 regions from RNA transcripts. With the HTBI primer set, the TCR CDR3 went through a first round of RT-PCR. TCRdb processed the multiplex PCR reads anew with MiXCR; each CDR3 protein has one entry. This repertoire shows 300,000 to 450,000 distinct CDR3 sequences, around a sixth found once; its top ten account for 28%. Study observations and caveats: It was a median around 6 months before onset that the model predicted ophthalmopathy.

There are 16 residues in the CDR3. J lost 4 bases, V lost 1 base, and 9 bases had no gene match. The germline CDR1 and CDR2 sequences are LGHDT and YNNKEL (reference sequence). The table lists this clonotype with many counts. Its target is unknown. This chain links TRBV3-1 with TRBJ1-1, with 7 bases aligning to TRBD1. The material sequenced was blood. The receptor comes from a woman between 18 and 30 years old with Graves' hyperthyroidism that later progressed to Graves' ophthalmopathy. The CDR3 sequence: CASSQGGGALSTEAFF. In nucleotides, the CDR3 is TGTGCCAGCAGCCAAGGAGGGGGCGCGCTGAGCACTGAAGCTTTCTTT.